This TCR beta chain was sequenced in a study of shared clonotypes between healthy human individuals (dated by TCRdb to about 2020). Concerning the study at large: A couple of women and a few men aged 18 to 49 years were included in the cohort. For each donor, CD4 naive and CD4 memory were each given three plates, CD8 naive was given two plates, and CD8 memory was given one plate. To estimate repertoire size and how much clonotype sharing occurs between individuals, the study deeply sequenced the blood TCR repertoires of five healthy adults. To increase sequencing depth and limit assay-specific biases, different laboratories used diverse techniques to prepare libraries and sequence TCR repertoires. Between about 0.85 and 10 billion PBMCs per donor were obtained by leukapheresis.

Donors were healthy HIV-negative adults with no recently reported acute infections or vaccinations. Only Caucasian adults living in Nashville, Tennessee, USA were represented among the donors. CD4+ T cells were enriched by magnetic negative selection, after which naive cells were positively selected on CD45RA and the negative fraction was taken as the memory subset. Blood was collected by leukapheresis, and PBMCs were isolated by Ficoll-Histopaque density gradient centrifugation and then cryopreserved in liquid nitrogen vapor phase. Purity and quantity of every magnetically sorted T cell population were checked by analytical flow cytometry. Genomic DNA was isolated from every sorted fraction and measured by UV absorbance on a Nanodrop 2000c. TCR CDR3 regions were amplified from genomic DNA by multiplex PCR using the deep immunoSEQ assay. Extracted genomic DNA from each cell subset was distributed evenly across all wells of several immunoSEQ 96-well plates, and each plate was treated as a replicate. For sorted subsets, about 210 ng of genomic DNA, equivalent to tens of thousands of T cell genomes, went into each replicate PCR. The purified libraries were quantified using a Qubit 3.0 fluorometer, sized with a Bioanalyzer 2100, and then quantified again using the KAPA Library Quantification kit. Every immunoSEQ 96-well plate was sequenced on a dedicated single-read 150-cycle Illumina NextSeq 550 flow cell. On the study's bioinformatics: Because the immunoSEQ output held only junctional sequences and lacked quality scores, the filtering could not match the filtering applied to full-length reads. To assign V/J genes and CDR3, sequences were annotated against IMGT germline references using PyIR, a Python wrapper for IgBLAST v1.9. Reads were removed for weak V/J assignments (E-value above 1e-6), missing CDR3, stop codons, out-of-frame junctions, or ambiguous translated residues. V3J clonotypes were defined by identical inferred V gene, J gene, and CDR3 amino acid sequence. The percentage overlap between two repertoires was calculated by dividing the number of shared unique clonotypes by the size of the smaller repertoire. Repertoire richness was assessed with RTK rarefaction, the Chao1 estimator, and Recon v2.1 estimates of unobserved clonotypes. Generation probabilities were computed with OLGA for all TCRbeta clonotypes obtained by the gDNA method from a few donors. TCRdb limited this immuneACCESS table to in-frame rearrangements with V and J called. A share of clones is missing; checked studies link under half to unresolved V genes, and the rest is unexplained. V and J calls and clone size come straight from that table; D and trimming were deduced from the DNA. This sample is represented by approximately 1.4 million clones; around 98% of them were singletons. The ten top clones hold around 0.45% of the sample.

For CDR1 and CDR2, the germline V gene lists SNHLY and FYNNEI. The CDR3 runs 14 residues from the cysteine to the phenylalanine. Only CDR3 DNA is held: 42 bases, read in frame from base 1. Germline trimming: 6 bases from V, 4 bases from J; junction bases outside gene matches: 6. Results the study describes overall, beyond this receptor: Sampling was restricted to blood, and TCR repertoires in tissue are likely to differ from TCR repertoires in blood. Larger estimated clonotype richness was generally found for naive subsets than for memory subsets. Rarefaction of sorted-subset datasets indicated incomplete sequencing despite the large sequencing depth. Pairwise subsampling led to the expectation that sequencing depth would affect the degree of clonotype sharing among donors. The small number of donors limited the genetic and exposure-history diversity represented. Higher generation probabilities were observed for clonotypes shared by all four sorted-subset donors than for non-shared clonotypes. About 5% of naive CD4, 3.5% of naive CD8, 2% to 2.5% of memory CD4, and over 0.35% of memory CD8 clonotypes were shared across a few donors.

The table lists this clone with a count of one. Its antigen is currently not known. The sample holds no much larger clone one base away, and base qualities are not on file. The sample contains more than one DNA sequence encoding this CDR3. The source is a man aged 30 to 45 in good health. Sequencing was carried out using naive CD4+ T cells sorted from blood. The sample's cell subset or site label, in plain terms: CD45RA+ positively selected. The V and J segments used are TRBV2 and TRBJ2-7; 10 central nucleotides agree with TRBD1. The sequenced DNA: TGTGCCAGCAGCCCGGGACAGGGGCGGTACGAGCAGTACTTC. It codes for CASSPGQGRYEQYF.